This TCR beta chain derives from a study of post-analysis software for immune sequencing data. General study results and limits: Five or six TRBV segments appeared more often in patients than in controls, and TRBV5-6, TRBV5-1 and TRBV20-1 were among these. The authors found that F measure strongly co-clustered same-batch samples.

The TCR beta cDNA libraries contained unique molecular identifiers. TCRdb processed the PCR reads anew with MiXCR; each CDR3 protein has one entry. The data show about 820,000 distinct CDR3 sequences, roughly half seen once. After removal of 2 bases from V and 0 bases from J, the junction contained 9 bases not matched to a gene. The CDR3 extends over 18 amino acids. Germline V gene sequence: CDR1 MNHEY, CDR2 SVGEGT. A note on this clonotype: Its antigen is undetermined.

The sequencing sample was made of blood. This sequence was found in a girl aged 10-17 years with multiple sclerosis. The chain carries TRBV6-2 or TRBV6-3 and TRBJ2-7; TRBD2 matches 11 bases. The CDR3 here is CASSYNRLAGFDSYEQYF. DNA for the CDR3: TGTGCCAGCAGTTACAATCGACTAGCGGGGTTCGACTCCTACGAGCAGTACTTC.